These 9 T cell receptor beta chains were all obtained from the same sample, sequenced in a study of control samples from healthy donors and cancer patients. The protocol was immunoSEQ multiplex PCR, while the TCRdb copy is restricted to in-frame clones and leaves out a portion. The table lists 150,000 to 200,000 clones, just over 85% of them singletons, with 1.5% to 2% in the top ten. Sequencing input: blood. These receptors were taken from a man aged 18 to 35 in good health.

The V and J genes are TRBV11-3 and TRBJ2-1; 8 bases agree with TRBD2. The CDR3 runs to 14 residues. V shed 0 bases and J 10 bases; nucleotides not matched to a gene: 5. CDR1 is SGHNT, CDR2 YENEEA, per germline. The chain's CDR3 is CASSLDSGGAEQFF. The CDR3 bases are TGTGCCAGCAGCTTAGACAGCGGGGGTGCGGAGCAGTTCTTC.

In DNA form, the CDR3 reads TGTGCCAGCAGCCAACAGGGGGCTGGGGCCAACGTCCTGACTTTC. Its protein product is CASSQQGAGANVLTF. The chain combines TRBV5-4 with TRBJ2-6; TRBD1 agrees at 8 bases. V was clipped by 4 bases and J by 2 bases; unmatched bases: 2. Germline V gene sequence: CDR1 SGHNT, CDR2 YYREEE (reference sequence). CDR3 length: 15 amino acids.

This clone appeared once. The chain links TRBV15 to TRBJ1-4; 10 bases match TRBD1. CDR1 and CDR2 from the germline V gene are LNHNV and YYDKDF (reference sequence). CDR3 size: 19 residues. V was clipped by 2 bases and J by 0 bases; unmatched bases: 9. Here the CDR3 reads CATSRFTGTGAATNEKLFF. The CDR3 DNA follows: TGTGCCACCAGCAGATTTACCGGGACAGGGGCTGCAACTAATGAAAAACTGTTTTTT.

This chain uses TRBV10-3 with TRBJ2-1, with 10 bases matching TRBD2. J gave up 8 bases and V 10 bases, and 8 bases lay outside the gene matches. CDR3 length: 13 residues. Per the germline V gene, CDR1 is ENHRY and CDR2 is SYGVKD. The CDR3 region has the DNA TGTGCCACTAGCGGGGGTCGTCAGGATGAGCAGTTCTTC. Protein product: CATSGGRQDEQFF.

The chain is built from TRBV7-2 and TRBJ1-5; 7 positions agree with TRBD1. Trimming cost V 5 bases and J 6 bases; bases outside gene matches: 10. The germline V gene has CDR1 SGHTA and CDR2 FQGNSA. The CDR3 extends over 15 amino acids. The CDR3 protein is CASSPLSGGGQPQHF. CDR3 bases: TGTGCCAGCAGCCCACTATCAGGGGGAGGTCAGCCCCAGCATTTT.

V gene TRBV29-1 combines with J gene TRBJ1-1; D remains unclear. Germline CDR1 is SQVTM and CDR2 is ANQGSEA. This CDR3 has 11 residues. V lost 4 bases to trimming and J lost 7 bases, with 10 bases between them. This chain's CDR3 is CSVGGWGEAFF. CDR3 bases: TGCAGCGTTGGGGGTTGGGGTGAAGCTTTCTTT.

The V call is TRBV6-2 or TRBV6-3, the J call TRBJ2-7; 8 nucleotides match TRBD1. The CDR3 has 14 residues. Trimming removed 5 bases from V and 1 base from J; junction bases left unmatched: 4. Germline V gene lookup returns CDR1 MNHEY and CDR2 SVGEGT. The CDR3 nucleotides are TGTGCCAGCAGTCCGACAGGGGCTTCCTACGAGCAGTACTTC. Residues: CASSPTGASYEQYF.

This clone was seen only once. The V gene is TRBV28, the J gene TRBJ1-1; a possible D gene is TRBD1 (5 bases). The CDR3 loop spans 14 amino acids. The V gene lost 5 bases and the J gene lost 0 bases, with 10 bases spanning the gap. Germline lookup yields CDR1 MDHEN and CDR2 SYDVKM. Here the CDR3 DNA reads TGTGCCAGCAGTCCGGGACCCTTGAACACTGAAGCTTTCTTT. This encodes CASSPGPLNTEAFF.

This chain connects TRBV15 to TRBJ1-5; maybe TRBD1 (5 bases). The CDR3 sequence is 14 residues long. CDR1 is LNHNV and CDR2 is YYDKDF in the germline V gene (reference sequence). V lost 3 bases and J lost 3, with 9 bases in between. CDR3 DNA sequence: TGTGCCACCAGCAGCCCGGGGCCCAATCAGCCCCAGCATTTT. Translation: CATSSPGPNQPQHF.